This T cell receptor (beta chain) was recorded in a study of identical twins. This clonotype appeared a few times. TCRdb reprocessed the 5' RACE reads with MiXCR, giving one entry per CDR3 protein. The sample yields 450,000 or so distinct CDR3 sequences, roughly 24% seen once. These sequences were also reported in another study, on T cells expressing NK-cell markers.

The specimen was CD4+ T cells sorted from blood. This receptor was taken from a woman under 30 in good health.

CDR3 amino acids: CASILERNTGELFF. The CDR3 nucleotides read TGTGCCAGCATACTCGAGCGGAACACCGGGGAGCTGTTTTTT. The J gene is TRBJ2-2, the V gene TRBV6-2 or TRBV6-3; D gene unclear. CDR3 size: 14 residues. Trimming took 7 bases from V and 1 from J, leaving 10 bases between them. From germline, CDR1 is MNHEY and CDR2 SVGEGT.